The 3 T cell receptor beta chains listed next were all sequenced from one sample in a study of blood T cell repertoires in COVID-19. Sequencing was performed with immunoSEQ multiplex PCR; in TCRdb, only in-frame clones are kept and a portion is missing. Of some 240,000 clones listed, 75% to 85% are singletons. Sequencing was performed on peripheral blood. These receptors were collected from a woman aged 60 to 75 with active or convalescent COVID-19.

The rearrangement joins TRBV18 to TRBJ1-4; 7 bases fit TRBD1. The CDR3 loop spans 15 amino acids. Trimming cost V 5 bases and J 6 bases; bases outside gene matches: 9. CDR1 and CDR2 (germline): KGHSH, LQKENI. The CDR3 nucleotides read TGTGCCAGCTCATCGAGGGACAGATCCCATGAAAAACTGTTTTTT. Its protein is CASSSRDRSHEKLFF.

The chain joins TRBV5-1 to TRBJ1-4, with TRBD1 matching 8 bases. Germline CDR1 reads SGHRS; CDR2 reads YFSETQ. V was clipped by 4 bases and J by 3 bases; unmatched bases: 2. This CDR3 is built from 14 residues. This CDR3 reads CASSRTGPNEKLFF. CDR3 DNA sequence: TGCGCCAGCAGCCGGACAGGGCCTAATGAAAAACTGTTTTTT.

The chain joins TRBV6-2 or TRBV6-3 to TRBJ1-6, with unresolved D. The CDR3 consists of 15 residues. The ends were cut back, 2 bases at V and 10 bases at J, with 15 bases in the middle. The germline V gene encodes CDR1 MNHEY and CDR2 SVGEGT. CDR3 residues: CASSYNEFLGSPLHF. Here the CDR3 DNA reads TGTGCCAGCAGTTACAATGAATTCTTGGGCTCACCCCTCCACTTT.